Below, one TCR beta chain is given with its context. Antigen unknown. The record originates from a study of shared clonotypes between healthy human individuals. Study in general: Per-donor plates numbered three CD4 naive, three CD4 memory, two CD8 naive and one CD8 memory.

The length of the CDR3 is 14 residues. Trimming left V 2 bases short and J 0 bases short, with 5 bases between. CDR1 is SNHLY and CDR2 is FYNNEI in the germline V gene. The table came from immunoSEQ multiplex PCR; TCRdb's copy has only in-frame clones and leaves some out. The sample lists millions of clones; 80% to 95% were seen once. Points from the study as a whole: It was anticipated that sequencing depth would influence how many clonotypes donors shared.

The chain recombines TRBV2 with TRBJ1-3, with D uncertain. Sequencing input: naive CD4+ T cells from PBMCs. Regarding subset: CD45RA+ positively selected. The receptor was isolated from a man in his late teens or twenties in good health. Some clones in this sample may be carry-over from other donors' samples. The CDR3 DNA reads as TGTGCCAGCAGTGAATACGGCTCTGGAAACACCATATATTTT. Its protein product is CASSEYGSGNTIYF.